The entry below gives a single T cell receptor beta chain sequence along with its context. 5' RACE with UMI labels generated the TRB cDNA libraries. TCRdb reworked the 5' RACE reads into one entry per CDR3 protein, no DNA. This specimen shows over 55,000 distinct CDR3 sequences; the ten leading clones hold about a quarter. Germline V gene sequence: CDR1 SEHNR, CDR2 FQNEAQ (reference sequence). The CDR3 is 15 residues long. This entry comes from a study of CXCR3-negative and CXCR3-positive naive CD8 T cells. Sample: memory CD8+ T cells from blood. The receptor was isolated from a human donor in good health. Some clones in this sample may be carry-over from other donors' samples. J is TRBJ2-1 and V is TRBV7-9; TCRdb indicates TRBD2, and absent DNA this call remains unverified. The CDR3 region is CASSLVEREKGEQFF.